This TCR beta chain derives from a study of T-cell memory formation after mild COVID-19 (dated by TCRdb to about 2021). About the investigation overall: TCR sequence clusters from the two donors were largely donor specific. Two young, previously healthy adult volunteers made up the cohort, one male and one female. In a couple of donors, T-cell clones that expanded and contracted after mild COVID-19 were tracked by sequencing TCRalpha and TCRbeta repertoires over time.

Reading the germline V gene (reference sequence) gives CDR1 SEHNR and CDR2 FQNEAQ. For this chain, trimming is 4 bases at the V end and 1 base at the J end, and the number of junction bases without a gene match is 4. Taken from cysteine to phenylalanine, the CDR3 has 15 residues. Here the CDR3 DNA is all that survives: 45 bases in frame from base 1. Ficoll-Paque density gradient centrifugation was the method used to isolate PBMCs. The reads were generated on an Illumina NovaSeq 6000. Using 5'RACE with constant-segment primers, TCRalpha and TCRbeta cDNA libraries were constructed, with sample barcodes and unique molecular identifiers added in the process. Trizol reagent was used to extract RNA from every sample. Libraries were amplified in two PCR steps, with a second sample barcode and Illumina TruSeq adapters added in the second step. Libraries were sequenced on an Illumina NovaSeq with 2 x 150 bp paired-end reads. The paper's data handling went like this. Reads were demultiplexed and collapsed into UMI-guided consensus sequences with migec v1.2.7. Using mixcr v2.1.11, UMI consensuses were aligned to TRA and TRB V and J templates and then assembled into clonotypes. A clonotype was counted as expanded or contracted only if both edgeR and NoisET called the change significant, with noise models trained on biological replicates. For edgeR calls, the cutoffs were a false discovery rate-adjusted p below 0.01 and a log2 fold-change threshold of 1. PCA with hierarchical clustering of max-normalized trajectories of the 1000 most abundant clonotypes was used as exploratory dynamics analysis. The CD4 or CD8 phenotype of responding clones was assigned using the separately sequenced CD4+ and CD8+ repertoires. TCRdb trimmed public reads at Q25 via fastp, called clones via MiXCR and kept in-frame beta chains. Records with the same CDR3 protein are collapsed into one entry carrying the most frequent genes and DNA. It is TCRdb's table, rather than the study itself, that gives the V and J calls and clone size. This sample is represented by a few hundred thousand distinct CDR3 sequences; around 24% of them were singletons. The ten largest clonotypes hold around 8.7% of the sample.

Comment on this clonotype: There is no known antigen for this receptor. Base qualities are not recorded, but no much larger clone differs from it by a single base.

Paper-wide results and their limitations: SARS-CoV-2 specificity was not confirmed for the second-wave clones peaking on day 37. Contracting CD4+ clones turned up mainly in the CM and EM memory subsets, whereas EMRA was where CD8+ clones were enriched. Some responding clones were detected in pre-infection memory, suggesting pre-existing cross-reactive memory T cells joined the SARS-CoV-2 response. The study covered only a couple of mild cases, and larger cohorts including severe cases with pre-infection samples were considered necessary. Clones that contracted from day 15 to 85 showed balanced CD4/CD8 phenotypes, whereas a second wave of clones that expanded from day 15 to 37 leaned towards CD4+.

The rearranged segments are TRBV7-9 and TRBJ1-1; TRBD1 aligns with 9 central bases. Source material: PBMCs or a T cell subset sorted from them (not recorded which). The clonotype was recovered from an adult woman who had mild COVID-19 (a few samples of this study predate the infection). The sample titles of this study are shuffled in the database, so cell type and time point are left out; the donor was told from shared clones. The CDR3 region has the sequence CASSSPDRGNTEAFF. At the DNA level, the sequence is TGTGCCAGCAGCTCCCCGGACAGGGGGAACACTGAAGCTTTCTTT.